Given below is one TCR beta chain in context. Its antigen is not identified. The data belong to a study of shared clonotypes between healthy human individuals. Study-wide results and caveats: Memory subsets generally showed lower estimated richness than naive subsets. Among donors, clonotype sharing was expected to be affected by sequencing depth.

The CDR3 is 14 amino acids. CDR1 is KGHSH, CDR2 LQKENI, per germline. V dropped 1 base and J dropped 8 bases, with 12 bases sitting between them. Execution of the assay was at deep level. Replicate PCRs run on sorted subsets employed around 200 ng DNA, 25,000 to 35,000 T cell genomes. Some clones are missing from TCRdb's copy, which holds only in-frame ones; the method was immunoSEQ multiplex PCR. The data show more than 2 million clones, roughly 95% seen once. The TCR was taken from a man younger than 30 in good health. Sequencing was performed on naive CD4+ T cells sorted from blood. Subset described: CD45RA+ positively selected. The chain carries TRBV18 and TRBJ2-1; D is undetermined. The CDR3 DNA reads TGTGCCAGCTCACCACTACGGACGAGTGATGAGCAGTTCTTC. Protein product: CASSPLRTSDEQFF.